Each of the 10 T cell receptor beta chains below was sequenced from the same sample in a study of blood T cell repertoires in COVID-19. This table comes from immunoSEQ multiplex PCR, and its TCRdb copy is limited to in-frame clones, with some not included. The sample carries a few hundred thousand clones, around 89% recorded once. The source material was PBMCs or T cells enriched from blood (not recorded which). These receptors all stem from an older woman in a cohort exposed to, infected with or recovered from COVID-19 (not recorded which).

V usage is TRBV28 and J usage is TRBJ1-1; TRBD1 matches at 8 bases. Germline CDR1 is MDHEN and CDR2 is SYDVKM. The CDR3 spans 14 residues. The V and J ends lost 6 bases and 6 bases, in that order; junction bases with no gene match: 9. The CDR3 here is CASRPGGEIPEAFF. The CDR3 DNA is TGTGCCAGCAGACCAGGGGGCGAGATCCCTGAAGCTTTCTTT.

V is TRBV7-3 and J is TRBJ2-2; D might be TRBD2 (5 bases). Trimming stripped 1 base from V and 5 bases from J, with 5 bases between. Germline V gene lookup returns CDR1 SGHTA and CDR2 FQGTGA. The CDR3 is 13 amino acids. CDR3 sequence (DNA): TGTGCCAGCAGCTTAAGCGGGACCGGGGAGCTGTTTTTT. Its translation is CASSLSGTGELFF. Full variable domain (rest looked up from reference TRBV7-3 and TRBJ2-2): GAGVSQTPSNKVTEKGKYVELRCDPISGHTALYWYRQSLGQGPEFLIYFQGTGAADDSGLPNDRFFAVRPEGSVSTLKIQRTERGDSAVYLCASSLSGTGELFFGEGSRLTVL.

The CDR3 coding sequence is TGTGCCAGCAGCCCGCCGGGACAGGGAAAAACCGGGGAGCTGTTTTTT. Amino acid sequence: CASSPPGQGKTGELFF. V is TRBV7-9 and J is TRBJ2-2; 9 positions agree with TRBD1. Germline-derived CDR1 and CDR2 are SEHNR and FQNEAQ (reference sequence). The V and J ends lost 5 bases and 5 bases, in that order; junction bases with no gene match: 9. CDR3 length: 16 amino acids. Based on the CDR3 plus reference TRBV7-9 and TRBJ2-2, the full variable domain is DTGVSQNPRHKITKRGQNVTFRCDPISEHNRLYWYRQTLGQGPEFLTYFQNEAQLEKSRLLSDRFSAERPKGSFSTLEIQRTEQGDSAMYLCASSPPGQGKTGELFFGEGSRLTVL.

J is TRBJ1-3 and V is TRBV14; 8 nucleotides align to TRBD1. The germline V gene has CDR1 SGHDN and CDR2 FVKESK. The junction had 7 bases not matched to a gene; V was cut back by 3 bases and J by 0 bases. The CDR3 totals 17 residues. CDR3 residues: CASSQATGAFSGNTIYF. CDR3 DNA: TGTGCCAGCAGCCAGGCGACAGGGGCCTTCTCTGGAAACACCATATATTTT.

This clone was detected only once. The chain links TRBV7-3 to TRBJ2-3; TRBD2 agrees at 9 bases. The CDR3 sequence is 15 residues long. Germline lookup yields CDR1 SGHTA and CDR2 FQGTGA. J gave up 4 bases and V 5 bases, and 7 bases lay outside the gene matches. The CDR3 DNA sequence: TGTGCCAGCAGCCTTAGCGGGAGAAGGTCAGATACGCAGTATTTT. Translating it yields CASSLSGRRSDTQYF. Based on the CDR3 plus reference TRBV7-3 and TRBJ2-3, the full variable domain is GAGVSQTPSNKVTEKGKYVELRCDPISGHTALYWYRQSLGQGPEFLIYFQGTGAADDSGLPNDRFFAVRPEGSVSTLKIQRTERGDSAVYLCASSLSGRRSDTQYFGPGTRLTVL.

This clone has just one count. The rearrangement uses TRBV5-1 and TRBJ2-1, with 9 bases that match TRBD2. This CDR3 has 17 amino acids. The germline gives CDR1 SGHRS, CDR2 YFSETQ. V trimming: 3 bases; J trimming: 2 bases; junction bases outside the gene matches: 9. In DNA, the CDR3 is TGCGCCAGCAGCTCATTACTTAGCGGGAGTACCTACAATGAGCAGTTCTTC. This translates into CASSSLLSGSTYNEQFF. The variable domain in full, with the rest retrieved from reference TRBV5-1 and TRBJ2-1, is KAGVTQTPRYLIKTRGQQVTLSCSPISGHRSVSWYQQTPGQGLQFLFEYFSETQRNKGNFPGRFSGRQFSNSRSEMNVSTLELGDSALYLCASSSLLSGSTYNEQFFGPGTRLTVL.

A few counts support this clone. V gene TRBV6-6 combines with J gene TRBJ2-7, with 13 bases matching TRBD2. This CDR3 region has 18 residues. Germline trimming cut 5 bases from V and 1 base from J; bases unmatched to any gene: 11. Germline V CDR1 and CDR2: MNHNY, SVGAGI (reference sequence). CDR3 nucleotides: TGTGCCAGCAGTCGGCGGACTAGCGGGAGAGCCAGGTCCTACGAGCAGTACTTC. Translating gives CASSRRTSGRARSYEQYF.

The chain links TRBV9 to TRBJ1-1; D unclear. The CDR3 has 13 residues. Trimming pared 0 bases from V and 5 bases from J, leaving 8 bases between. CDR1 SGDLS and CDR2 YYNGEE come from the germline V gene. CDR3 residues: CASSVGRTTEAFF. CDR3 DNA: TGTGCCAGCAGCGTAGGGCGGACTACTGAAGCTTTCTTT.

The chain combines TRBV28 with TRBJ1-1; TRBD1 is a possible D gene (6 bases). Germline-derived CDR1 and CDR2 are MDHEN and SYDVKM. This CDR3 spans 16 amino acids. The ends were cut back, 3 bases at V and 8 bases at J, with 22 bases in the middle. The CDR3 bases are TGTGCCAGCAGTTTTCGCCCCCCAGGAGCAGGGGCCGAAGCTTTCTTT. Protein sequence: CASSFRPPGAGAEAFF.

The chain uses TRBV30 and TRBJ1-4; the D gene is possibly TRBD1 (5 bases). This CDR3 is 14 amino acids long. Germline V gene data show CDR1 as GTSNPN and CDR2 as SVGIG (reference sequence). The ends were cut back, 0 bases at V and 8 bases at J, with 13 bases in the middle. As DNA, the CDR3 is TGTGCCTGGAGTGTCCGACGGGCAGGGGAAAAACTGTTTTTT. Amino acid sequence: CAWSVRRAGEKLFF.